This T cell receptor (beta chain) appears in the sequencing data of a study of T cells in tuberculosis (dated by TCRdb to between 2018 and 2020). Broadly, across the study: The study combined CD1B tetramers and high-throughput TCR immunosequencing to characterize T cells specific for the mycobacterial lipid antigen glucose monomycolate (GMM). With approximately ten people per group, a South African clinical cohort compared IGRA-negative adolescents, IGRA-positive adolescents with latent tuberculosis, and adults with active tuberculosis.

TCR libraries were generated with the immunoSEQ multiplex PCR assay, using TCR-beta and/or TCR-alpha/delta assays for each sample. The Illumina high-throughput platform was used to sequence the amplified TCR libraries. The published analysis was carried out like this. Clustering and dimensionality reduction were performed using pairwise TCRdist distances among GMM-specific receptors from ex vivo sorted or in vitro expanded T cells. Each clinical repertoire received a mean NN-distance score, defined as the average TCRdist to the nearest 10% of tetramer-positive reference sequences. GEM TCR motif frequency was calculated as the fraction of unique TCRs that matched known GEM sequences in V/J usage and CDR3 length. Active tuberculosis was classified by linear discriminant analysis with leave-one-out cross-validation, implemented in scikit-learn. Sourced from immuneACCESS, this table was stored by TCRdb with only in-frame sequences that have V and J called. A share of the clones is absent; for the studies checked, an unresolved V gene accounts for under half, and the remainder has no known explanation. V and J calls and clone size are given by that table; D and trimming were obtained from the DNA. The sample table contains some 41,000 clones; only one count was recorded for 85% to 95% of them. The ten largest clones represent about 12% of the sample.

Here is what the overall study found, with its caveats: Clinical samples were chosen by availability of cryopreserved specimens, and active tuberculosis cases were adults while controls were adolescents. Smaller mean NN-distances to GMM-specific TCRs were observed in active tuberculosis TCR-alpha repertoires than in IGRA-negative controls, suggesting clonal expansion of GMM-specific TCRs. Smaller NN-distances were partly driven by shorter CDR3-alpha lengths in active tuberculosis patients, and statistical significance was not reached for the TCR-beta difference. Using GEM motif frequencies, a classifier achieved 60% to 70% accuracy, whereas a classifier built on the diverse GMM-specific repertoire got to approximately 90% accuracy (AUROC around 0.9).

At study entry, a tuberculin skin test and the QuantiFERON-TB GOLD In-Tube IGRA were used to screen adolescents for latent tuberculosis infection. Unsorted cryopreserved PBMC were immunosequenced, covering on average about 96,000 T cells per clinical donor. Eleven high schools in the Worcester region of the Western Cape, South Africa, served as enrollment sites for adolescents aged 12 to 18 years. About 10 M. tuberculosis-infected adolescents and approximately ten uninfected adolescents were selected, with the two groups matched for age and sex. Adolescent PBMC were isolated from freshly drawn heparinized blood by density centrifugation and cryopreserved. From V the trimming removes 6 bases and from J it removes 2 bases, while the gene matches leave 10 bases of the junction unaccounted for. Looking up the germline V gene yields CDR1 LGHNT and CDR2 FRNRAP. Including cysteine and phenylalanine, the CDR3 has 18 amino acids. Here the CDR3 DNA is all that survives: 54 bases in frame from base 1.

On this clone itself: Its antigen has not been determined. Per-nucleotide qualities are absent, and no much larger clonotype sits a single base away.

The receptor's source is a donor between 10 and 29 years old with latent tuberculosis or without tuberculosis infection. Some clones in this sample may be carry-over from other donors' samples. The sequenced sample consisted of PBMCs. This chain is built from TRBV12-5 and TRBJ2-6, and TRBD1 aligns with 10 junction nucleotides. The CDR3 protein sequence reads: CASGDRQGALTGANVLTF. The DNA sequence is given as TGTGCTAGTGGCGATAGACAGGGGGCGCTTACTGGGGCCAACGTCCTGACTTTC. The variable domain in full, with residues beyond the CDR3 obtained from the reference TRBV12-5 and TRBJ2-6 genes, is DARVTQTPRHKVTEMGQEVTMRCQPILGHNTVFWYRQTMMQGLELLAYFRNRAPLDDSGMPKDRFSAEMPDATLATLKIQPSEPRDSAVYFCASGDRQGALTGANVLTFGAGSRLTVL.